These 20 T cell receptor beta chains were all obtained from the same sample, sequenced in a study of blood T cell repertoires in COVID-19. This table comes from immunoSEQ multiplex PCR, and its TCRdb copy is limited to in-frame clones, with some not included. The data hold 300,000 to 450,000 clones, with roughly 87% observed a single time. The sample consisted of PBMCs or T cells enriched from blood (not recorded which). The origin of the receptors is a woman in her thirties who had recovered from COVID-19.

V gene TRBV5-1 combines with J gene TRBJ1-1; a weak D match, TRBD1 (6 bases). The germline gives CDR1 SGHRS, CDR2 YFSETQ. The CDR3 length is 15 residues. V lost 7 bases, J lost 7 bases, and 23 bases lay in between. CDR3 nucleotide sequence: TGCGCCAGCGGATCCCCGGGATCCCAAGGGGGTGAAGCTTTCTTT. Translated, it gives CASGSPGSQGGEAFF.

This clone was seen a handful of times. This rearrangement joins TRBV25-1 to TRBJ2-2, with 8 bases matching TRBD1. The junction had 6 bases not matched to a gene; V was cut back by 2 bases and J by 4 bases. The CDR3 length is 16 residues. The germline CDR1 and CDR2 sequences are MGHDK and SYGVNS. The CDR3 loop is CASSEGQGFSTGELFF. The DNA for the CDR3 is TGTGCCAGCAGTGAAGGACAGGGTTTTAGCACCGGGGAGCTGTTTTTT.

The chain couples TRBV29-1 to TRBJ2-1; D perhaps matches TRBD2 (6 bases). Trimming removed 7 bases at V and 2 bases at J, with 21 bases between. From germline, CDR1 is SQVTM and CDR2 ANQGSEA. The CDR3 length is 16 residues. Here the CDR3 reads CSAHRGGGLAYNEQFF. The CDR3 bases are TGCAGCGCCCATCGCGGTGGAGGGTTGGCCTACAATGAGCAGTTCTTC.

The V gene is TRBV10-3, the J gene TRBJ2-1; 7 bases align to TRBD1. The ends lost 0 bases at V and 4 bases at J; junction bases unmatched: 12. The CDR3 runs 18 residues. CDR1 and CDR2 from the germline V gene are ENHRY and SYGVKD. The CDR3 spells CAISESVGQATKYNEQFF. The CDR3 DNA sequence: TGTGCCATCAGTGAGTCCGTAGGACAGGCGACTAAATACAATGAGCAGTTCTTC.

V and J are TRBV6-1 and TRBJ2-5, with 9 bases that match TRBD1. Germline V gene sequence: CDR1 MNHNS, CDR2 SASEGT. V shed 1 base and J 2 bases; nucleotides not matched to a gene: 2. The CDR3 has 15 residues. This CDR3 reads CASSEDRGLQETQYF. In DNA form, the CDR3 reads TGTGCCAGCAGTGAAGACAGGGGGCTTCAAGAGACCCAGTACTTC.

The chain recombines TRBV2 with TRBJ1-4, with TRBD1 as a possible D gene (5 bases). Germline CDR1 SNHLY, CDR2 FYNNEI. Trimming cost V 10 bases and J 4 bases, with 13 bases left between them. CDR3 length: 13 residues. CDR3 nucleotides: TGTGCCACCACCATAGACAGTAATGAAAAACTGTTTTTT. This translates into CATTIDSNEKLFF.

This chain connects TRBV5-8 to TRBJ2-1; TRBD1 agrees at 7 bases. Trimming at V came to 4 bases and at J to 8 bases, leaving 15 bases not matched to a gene. This CDR3 comprises 16 residues. Germline V CDR1 and CDR2: SGHTS, YDEGEE. Written as DNA, the CDR3 is TGTGCCAGCAGCGCGGAGCTCGACAGGGCGAACGATGAGCAGTTCTTC. It codes for CASSAELDRANDEQFF.

The rearrangement joins TRBV5-5 to TRBJ1-1; possible D gene TRBD1, 6 bases. Germline lookup yields CDR1 SGHKS and CDR2 YYEKEE (reference sequence). The CDR3 totals 14 residues. Trimming shortened V by 4 bases and J by 5 bases, and 15 bases separated the two germline ends. The CDR3 DNA reads as TGTGCCAGCAGCCTCCCGACAGGTCGGACTGAAGCTTTCTTT. It yields the protein CASSLPTGRTEAFF.

The V and J genes are TRBV6-5 and TRBJ1-4, with TRBD1 identical over 7 bases. The CDR3 spans 13 residues. Trimming removed 6 bases from V and 8 bases from J; junction bases left unmatched: 6. Germline lookup yields CDR1 MNHEY and CDR2 SVGAGI. The CDR3 region has the DNA TGTGCCAGCAGGGCCGCAGGGGGGGAAAAACTGTTTTTT. Translated, it gives CASRAAGGEKLFF.

This sequence joins TRBV6-5 and TRBJ1-4; 7 bases agree with TRBD1. In germline, CDR1 is MNHEY, CDR2 SVGAGI. The CDR3 has 14 residues. Unmatched junction bases numbered 11, after V lost 5 bases and J lost 11 bases. The CDR3 sequence is CASSSGQVDRKLFF. The CDR3 region has the DNA TGTGCCAGCAGTAGCGGACAGGTCGATCGGAAACTGTTTTTT.

The rearrangement joins TRBV5-5 to TRBJ2-7; tentatively, D is TRBD2 (5 bases). Trimming cost V 7 bases and J 4 bases, with 12 bases left between them. The CDR3 is 12 amino acids. The germline V gene encodes CDR1 SGHKS and CDR2 YYEKEE (reference sequence). As DNA, the CDR3 is TGTGCCAGCGGGCTCCGGGGATACGAGCAGTACTTC. It is translated as CASGLRGYEQYF. Together with reference TRBV5-5 and TRBJ2-7, the CDR3 gives the full variable domain: DAGVTQSPTHLIKTRGQQVTLRCSPISGHKSVSWYQQVLGQGPQFIFQYYEKEERGRGNFPDRFSARQFPNYSSELNVNALLLGDSALYLCASGLRGYEQYFGPGTRLTVT.

This clone was seen at least ten times. The chain combines TRBV19 with TRBJ2-1; D remains unclear. The CDR3 contains 13 residues. Germline V gives CDR1 LNHDA, CDR2 SQIVND (reference sequence). V gave up 5 bases and J gave up 4 bases, with 9 bases separating them. For the CDR3, the DNA is TGTGCCAGTAGTCTGACACATTACAATGAGCAGTTCTTC. It yields the protein CASSLTHYNEQFF.

The genes are TRBV6-5 and TRBJ2-7; 7 positions agree with TRBD1. The CDR3 extends over 15 amino acids. The ends lost 5 bases at V and 4 bases at J; junction bases unmatched: 11. The germline V gene encodes CDR1 MNHEY and CDR2 SVGAGI. This chain's CDR3 is CASSRDRLSFYEQYF. In DNA form, the CDR3 reads TGTGCCAGCAGTAGGGACAGACTTAGTTTTTACGAGCAGTACTTC.

J is TRBJ2-7 and V is TRBV28, with 9 nucleotides matching TRBD1. The CDR3 runs 14 residues. Germline V gene lookup returns CDR1 MDHEN and CDR2 SYDVKM. The trim removed 1 base at V and 11 bases at J, leaving 9 bases unmatched. DNA for the CDR3: TGTGCCAGCAGTTTATACGGACAGGGGAATAAAGAGTACTTC. Protein product: CASSLYGQGNKEYF.

V usage is TRBV5-5 and J usage is TRBJ1-6; tentatively, D is TRBD1 (6 bases). The V end was cut by 4 bases, the J end by 9 bases, with 17 bases between. The CDR3 is 15 amino acids. From germline, CDR1 is SGHKS and CDR2 YYEKEE (reference sequence). The CDR3 bases are TGTGCCAGCAGCAGGGACACGGGCGTCGGTTCACCCCTCCACTTT. This translates into CASSRDTGVGSPLHF.

The CDR3 reads CASSPSGRDNEQFF. The CDR3, as DNA: TGTGCCAGCAGTCCCTCGGGCAGGGACAATGAGCAGTTCTTC. This chain connects TRBV6-5 to TRBJ2-1; maybe TRBD1 (5 bases). The germline CDR1 and CDR2 sequences are MNHEY and SVGAGI. V was trimmed by 5 bases and J by 5 bases, leaving 13 bases between them. The CDR3 has 14 amino acids.

A single count supports this clone. The rearrangement uses TRBV4-3 and TRBJ1-6, with D perhaps matching TRBD1 (5 bases). Trimming removed 0 bases at V and 5 bases at J, with 11 bases between. This CDR3 spans 16 amino acids. Germline V lookup: CDR1 LGHNA, CDR2 YSLEER. CDR3 sequence: CASSQEPRANNSPLHF. CDR3 sequence (DNA): TGCGCCAGCAGCCAAGAGCCCAGGGCGAATAATTCACCCCTCCACTTT.

This chain connects TRBV6-1 to TRBJ1-6; 7 bases fit TRBD1. With 3 bases clipped from V and 7 bases from J, the junction kept 0 bases outside the gene matches. This CDR3 is 13 amino acids long. Germline V CDR1 and CDR2: MNHNS, SASEGT. The CDR3: CASSDRGNSPLHF. The CDR3 region has the DNA TGTGCCAGCAGTGACAGGGGGAATTCACCCCTCCACTTT.

The V call is TRBV29-1, the J call TRBJ1-4; 7 nucleotides agree with TRBD1. Unmatched junction bases numbered 5, after V lost 7 bases and J lost 3 bases. This CDR3 has 13 residues. From germline, CDR1 is SQVTM and CDR2 ANQGSEA. The CDR3 loop reads CSARGTANEKLFF. CDR3 DNA sequence: TGCAGCGCTAGGGGGACAGCTAATGAAAAACTGTTTTTT.

V is TRBV29-1 and J is TRBJ2-4; 10 bases align to TRBD1. Germline values: CDR1 SQVTM, CDR2 ANQGSEA. The CDR3 covers 13 residues. V lost 7 bases to trimming and J lost 5 bases; unmatched junction nucleotides: 5. The CDR3 region is CSGAGQGQNIQYF. The CDR3 coding sequence is TGCAGCGGCGCGGGACAGGGGCAAAACATTCAGTACTTC.